This passage covers 15 T cell receptor beta chains from one sample sequenced in a study of T cell changes during pregnancy in multiple sclerosis. Repertoires were generated with immunoSEQ multiplex PCR, while TCRdb's copy carries only in-frame clones and drops some. In the table there are some 100,000 clones, about 94% of which are singletons. The starting material was peripheral blood, obtained before pregnancy. These receptors came from a female donor with multiple sclerosis, enrolled in a pregnancy study.

The chain joins TRBV19 to TRBJ2-7; 8 bases agree with TRBD1. The CDR3 spans 14 residues. CDR1 and CDR2 from the germline V gene are LNHDA and SQIVND (reference sequence). V was clipped by 6 bases and J by 6 bases; unmatched bases: 10. This CDR3 reads CASSKDRGGREQYF. The DNA of the CDR3 is TGTGCCAGTAGCAAAGACAGGGGCGGCCGCGAGCAGTACTTC. Using reference TRBV19 and TRBJ2-7 for the parts outside the CDR3, the full variable domain is DGGITQSPKYLFRKEGQNVTLSCEQNLNHDAMYWYRQDPGQGLRLIYYSQIVNDFQKGDIAEGYSVSREKKESFPLTVTSAQKNPTAFYLCASSKDRGGREQYFGPGTRLTVT.

This clone was recorded only once. The chain carries TRBV29-1 and TRBJ2-1, with 7 bases identical to TRBD1. Trimming removed 3 bases from V and 2 bases from J; junction bases left unmatched: 10. CDR1 and CDR2 (germline): SQVTM, ANQGSEA. This CDR3 is 16 amino acids long. CDR3 DNA sequence: TGCAGCGTTGAGAGTGAGACAGGGTGGACCTACAATGAGCAGTTCTTC. Its protein is CSVESETGWTYNEQFF.

The V call is TRBV4-1, the J call TRBJ2-7, with no clear D. V was shortened by 2 bases and J by 2 bases, with 7 bases between the two germline ends. The germline CDR1 and CDR2 sequences are MGHRA and YSYEKL. The CDR3 has 13 amino acids. The CDR3 reads CASSQLYAYEQYF. CDR3 DNA sequence: TGCGCCAGCAGCCAACTCTACGCCTACGAGCAGTACTTC.

This chain uses TRBV29-1 with TRBJ2-2; the match to TRBD2 covers 11 bases. Germline CDR1 and CDR2: SQVTM and ANQGSEA. J gave up 5 bases and V 4 bases, and 3 bases lay outside the gene matches. This CDR3 comprises 14 residues. The CDR3 region has the DNA TGCAGCGTTGCGGGACTAGCGGTGACCGGGGAGCTGTTTTTT. Translated, it gives CSVAGLAVTGELFF.

The chain employs TRBV19 and TRBJ1-1, with D uncertain. Germline CDR1 reads LNHDA; CDR2 reads SQIVND (reference sequence). The V and J ends lost 7 bases and 0 bases respectively, with 9 bases between them. There are 13 residues in the CDR3. The DNA for the CDR3 is TGTGCCAGTACCCAGATGATGAACACTGAAGCTTTCTTT. Its translation: CASTQMMNTEAFF. The whole variable domain, filled in from reference TRBV19 and TRBJ1-1, reads DGGITQSPKYLFRKEGQNVTLSCEQNLNHDAMYWYRQDPGQGLRLIYYSQIVNDFQKGDIAEGYSVSREKKESFPLTVTSAQKNPTAFYLCASTQMMNTEAFFGQGTRLTVV.

The CDR3 nucleotides read TGTGCCAGCAGTGAAGCGCTTTGGGTGAGGACTAGCCTACACCCCTACGAGCAGTACTTC. Translation gives CASSEALWVRTSLHPYEQYF. This chain uses TRBV6-1 with TRBJ2-7; TRBD2 agrees at 8 bases. Per germline, CDR1 MNHNS and CDR2 SASEGT. V lost 0 bases and J lost 2; bases outside the gene matches: 18. The CDR3 is made up of 20 amino acids.

The chain combines TRBV5-5 with TRBJ1-5, with 10 bases matching TRBD1. The trim removed 3 bases at V and 4 bases at J, leaving 1 base unmatched. The CDR3 length is 14 residues. Germline values: CDR1 SGHKS, CDR2 YYEKEE (reference sequence). This CDR3 is CASSWGQGNQPQHF. In DNA, the CDR3 is TGTGCCAGCAGCTGGGGACAGGGGAATCAGCCCCAGCATTTT.

The J gene is TRBJ2-1, the V gene TRBV19, with D tentatively TRBD2 (5 bases). This CDR3 has 13 residues. V shed 5 bases and J shed 7 bases, with 12 bases lying between them. Germline V CDR1 and CDR2: LNHDA, SQIVND (reference sequence). The chain's CDR3 is CASSPVAPNEQFF. The CDR3 DNA reads as TGTGCCAGTAGTCCGGTAGCGCCTAATGAGCAGTTCTTC.

This clone was detected once. The chain recombines TRBV18 with TRBJ2-7, with D unresolved. CDR3 length equals 14 residues. Germline loops: CDR1 KGHSH, CDR2 LQKENI. V lost 1 base and J lost 5, with 12 bases in between. This CDR3 is CASSPLVGSHEQYF. CDR3 nucleotide sequence: TGTGCCAGCTCACCACTTGTCGGTAGCCACGAGCAGTACTTC.

The table lists this clone with a few counts. The chain recombines TRBV18 with TRBJ1-5; perhaps TRBD1 as D (6 bases). Trimming removed 3 bases at V and 5 bases at J, with 11 bases between. Germline V gene lookup returns CDR1 KGHSH and CDR2 LQKENI. The CDR3 has 14 residues. The CDR3 loop is CASSPGAAHQPQHF. In nucleotides, the CDR3 is TGTGCCAGCTCACCGGGGGCAGCCCATCAGCCCCAGCATTTT.

The chain recombines TRBV5-1 with TRBJ2-7; possibly TRBD1 for D (5 bases). Looked up from germline, CDR1 is SGHRS and CDR2 is YFSETQ. V was cut by 9 bases and J by 2 bases, with 12 bases left in between. This CDR3 is 12 amino acids long. For the CDR3, the DNA is TGCGCCACAAGGGGCACCACCTACGAGCAGTACTTC. Amino acids: CATRGTTYEQYF.

This sequence joins TRBV6-1 and TRBJ2-7; D call uncertain. The CDR3 contains 11 residues. Germline V gene sequence: CDR1 MNHNS, CDR2 SASEGT. V was clipped by 6 bases and J by 3 bases, with 6 bases between them. CDR3 residues: CASREYYEQYF. CDR3 DNA sequence: TGTGCCAGCAGGGAGTACTACGAGCAGTACTTC.

V usage is TRBV10-2 and J usage is TRBJ1-1; TRBD1 matches at 8 bases. Germline CDR1 reads WSHSY; CDR2 reads SAAADI. This CDR3 has 16 residues. The trim removed 2 bases at V and 1 base at J, leaving 6 bases unmatched. The chain's CDR3 is CASSETLTGANTEAFF. CDR3 coding DNA: TGCGCCAGCAGTGAGACCCTGACAGGGGCGAACACTGAAGCTTTCTTT.

The chain combines TRBV28 with TRBJ1-4, with TRBD1 as a possible D gene (6 bases). From germline, CDR1 is MDHEN and CDR2 SYDVKM. The CDR3 consists of 14 residues. The V end lost 7 bases, the J end lost 4 bases, and 13 bases lay between the germline ends. This CDR3 reads CASTLQGLNEKLFF. The CDR3 DNA sequence: TGTGCCAGCACCCTACAGGGCCTTAATGAAAAACTGTTTTTT.

The chain uses TRBV21-1 and TRBJ1-5. TRBV21-1 is an annotated pseudogene. The CDR3 runs to 13 residues. The CDR3 DNA follows: TGTGCCAGCAGCAAATGGGAGGTGAGGCCCCAGCATTTT. Amino acid sequence: CASSKWEVRPQHF.